The next 24 T cell receptor beta chains were all read from a single sample in a study of blood T cell repertoires in COVID-19. Clones were read by immunoSEQ multiplex PCR, and TCRdb kept only the in-frame ones, dropping some. The sample includes around 170,000 clones, around 88% of them seen just once. Source material: PBMCs or T cells enriched from blood (not recorded which). The receptor source for this set is a woman aged 25 to 39 who had recovered from COVID-19.

This clone was seen a handful of times. The chain recombines TRBV20-1 with TRBJ2-7; TRBD1 might be the D (6 bases). The V end was cut by 5 bases, the J end by 4 bases, with 9 bases between. This CDR3 has 11 amino acids. CDR1 and CDR2 from the germline V gene are DFQATT and SNEGSKA (reference sequence). The CDR3 DNA reads as TGCAGTGCTCTACAGGGTTACGAGCAGTACTTC. Translating gives CSALQGYEQYF.

This clone occurred once. The chain couples TRBV5-4 to TRBJ2-7, with 7 bases lining up with TRBD1. The CDR3 totals 13 residues. V shed 4 bases, J shed 2 bases, and the junction held 3 bases outside the gene matches. Per the germline V gene, CDR1 is SGHNT and CDR2 is YYREEE (reference sequence). CDR3 DNA sequence: TGTGCCAGCAGCCAACAGGGGACCTACGAGCAGTACTTC. It specifies CASSQQGTYEQYF.

Concerning this clone: The junction departs from germline at one end; a sequencing error may be responsible. The CDR3 region is CASSLVGVQLF. In nucleotides, the CDR3 is TGTGCCAGCAGTCTGGTCGGGGTTCAGCTCTTT. The V gene is TRBV7-9, the J gene TRBJ1-1; D gene ambiguous. This CDR3 spans 11 amino acids. Germline CDR1 SEHNR, CDR2 FQNEAQ (reference sequence).

The J gene is TRBJ2-1, the V gene TRBV4-2, with D perhaps TRBD2 (5 bases). V gave up 3 bases and J gave up 10 bases, with 10 bases separating them. The CDR3 totals 12 residues. CDR1 is LGHNA and CDR2 is YNFKEQ in the germline V gene. The CDR3 sequence: CASSQERLEQFF. The CDR3 DNA reads as TGTGCCAGCAGCCAGGAACGACTAGAGCAGTTCTTC.

This rearrangement joins TRBV7-9 to TRBJ2-1; 7 nucleotides agree with TRBD2. Germline assignment: CDR1 SEHNR and CDR2 FQNEAQ (reference sequence). The CDR3 totals 16 residues. J gave up 9 bases and V 5 bases, and 16 bases lay outside the gene matches. CDR3 sequence reads: CASSHYRGSGFTEQFF. CDR3 coding DNA: TGTGCCAGCAGCCATTACCGAGGTAGCGGGTTTACTGAGCAGTTCTTC.

This clone was counted only a few times. The chain has TRBV5-1 and TRBJ1-5; unclear D gene. The CDR3 has 14 residues. With 0 bases removed from V and 8 bases from J, the gap between germline ends came to 12 bases. Looked up from germline, CDR1 is SGHRS and CDR2 is YFSETQ. DNA of the CDR3: TGCGCCAGCAGCTTGGAGGGAGGGCAGGAGCCCCAGCATTTT. This gives the protein CASSLEGGQEPQHF. Full variable domain (rest looked up from reference TRBV5-1 and TRBJ1-5): KAGVTQTPRYLIKTRGQQVTLSCSPISGHRSVSWYQQTPGQGLQFLFEYFSETQRNKGNFPGRFSGRQFSNSRSEMNVSTLELGDSALYLCASSLEGGQEPQHFGDGTRLSIL.

This clone has more than one count but fewer than ten. This chain joins TRBV5-1 and TRBJ1-5, with 7 positions matching TRBD1. CDR1 and CDR2 from the germline V gene are SGHRS and YFSETQ. The V gene end was trimmed by 4 bases and the J gene end by 4 bases; junction bases not matched to a gene: 8. The CDR3 has 15 amino acids. The CDR3 spells CASSRDSGNNQPQHF. The CDR3 DNA follows: TGCGCCAGCAGCAGGGACAGCGGAAATAATCAGCCCCAGCATTTT.

J is TRBJ2-7 and V is TRBV14; 9 nucleotides line up with TRBD2. V was clipped by 4 bases and J by 2 bases; unmatched bases: 15. This CDR3 has 18 residues. Germline assignment: CDR1 SGHDN and CDR2 FVKESK. Here the CDR3 DNA reads TGTGCCAGCAGCCCCATCGGTATGGTTAGCGGGAGACCCTACGAGCAGTACTTC. Translated, it gives CASSPIGMVSGRPYEQYF.

Comments on this clone: This specimen includes other DNA sequences encoding the same CDR3. The rearrangement uses TRBV13 and TRBJ2-7; 10 bases are a match to TRBD2. This CDR3 has 15 residues. The V and J ends lost 2 bases and 2 bases, in that order; junction bases with no gene match: 3. Per the germline V gene, CDR1 is PRHDT and CDR2 is FYEKMQ (reference sequence). The CDR3 is CASSLRTSGTYEQYF. The CDR3 coding sequence is TGTGCCAGCAGCTTAAGGACTAGCGGAACCTACGAGCAGTACTTC.

This clone is a singleton in its sample. The chain employs TRBV3-1 (or the pseudogene TRBV3-2) and TRBJ1-4; D unclear. CDR1 LGHDT and CDR2 YNNKEL come from the germline V gene (reference sequence). Trimming pared 4 bases from V and 4 bases from J, leaving 7 bases between. This CDR3 spans 13 amino acids. The CDR3 spells CASSPPNNEKLFF. The CDR3 DNA is TGTGCCAGCAGCCCCCCAAATAATGAAAAACTGTTTTTT.

The rearrangement uses TRBV11-2 and TRBJ1-6, with 7 bases identical to TRBD1. The CDR3 covers 14 residues. CDR1 and CDR2 (germline): SGHAT, FQNNGV. V was pared by 3 bases and J by 7 bases, with 3 bases of the junction left unmatched. The CDR3 DNA follows: TGTGCCAGCAGCTTGACAGGGCGGAATTCACCCCTCCACTTT. Encoded protein: CASSLTGRNSPLHF.

This clone was detected once. DNA for the CDR3: TGTGCCAGCAGTTACTCGACTCAATCCGGGGGGTCACCCCTCCACTTT. Protein sequence: CASSYSTQSGGSPLHF. The V and J genes are TRBV6-5 and TRBJ1-6, with D maybe TRBD1 (5 bases). V dropped 0 bases and J dropped 10 bases, with 16 bases sitting between them. Germline V lookup: CDR1 MNHEY, CDR2 SVGAGI. This CDR3 has 16 residues.

The CDR3 DNA is TGTGCCAGCACAAACCTAGCGGGAAAGCGCTACAATGAGCAGTTCTTC. Amino acid sequence: CASTNLAGKRYNEQFF. V gene TRBV28 combines with J gene TRBJ2-1; TRBD2 matches 9 bases. This CDR3 is 16 amino acids long. The J segment lost 3 bases and the V segment lost 7 bases, leaving 10 bases of the junction unmatched. Germline assignment: CDR1 MDHEN and CDR2 SYDVKM.

The chain uses TRBV18 and TRBJ1-1; the match to TRBD1 covers 7 bases. Trimming cost V 6 bases and J 4 bases; bases outside gene matches: 5. CDR1 KGHSH and CDR2 LQKENI come from the germline V gene. This CDR3 has 13 residues. The CDR3 reads CASSDREATEAFF. DNA for the CDR3: TGTGCCAGCTCCGACAGGGAGGCCACTGAAGCTTTCTTT.

V and J are TRBV7-9 and TRBJ2-2; a weak D match, TRBD2 (6 bases). The CDR3 contains 15 residues. Trimming took 1 base from V and 5 from J, leaving 11 bases between them. Germline V lookup: CDR1 SEHNR, CDR2 FQNEAQ (reference sequence). This CDR3 is CASSLVWRATGELFF. The CDR3 coding sequence is TGTGCCAGCAGCTTAGTTTGGAGGGCAACCGGGGAGCTGTTTTTT.

This rearrangement joins TRBV6-6 to TRBJ1-1, with unresolved D. The ends were cut back, 0 bases at V and 10 bases at J, with 15 bases in the middle. The CDR3 has 14 residues. Germline V gene lookup returns CDR1 MNHNY and CDR2 SVGAGI (reference sequence). CDR3 nucleotide sequence: TGTGCCAGCAGTTACTCGACAACTGTGTCTGGAGCTTTCTTT. Its protein is CASSYSTTVSGAFF.

The CDR3 DNA reads TGCAGTGCTAGTGTTGGGGCGGCTAGCAATCAGCCCCAGCATTTT. It is translated as CSASVGAASNQPQHF. V and J are TRBV20-1 and TRBJ1-5; D is perhaps TRBD1 (5 bases). Germline CDR1 DFQATT, CDR2 SNEGSKA (reference sequence). Trimming removed 3 bases from V and 0 bases from J, with 12 bases in between. This CDR3 is 15 amino acids long.

The gene calls are TRBV19 and TRBJ1-1; D is perhaps TRBD1 (6 bases). The germline V gene encodes CDR1 LNHDA and CDR2 SQIVND (reference sequence). V was cut by 6 bases and J by 7 bases, with 27 bases left in between. This CDR3 has 17 residues. In DNA, the CDR3 is TGTGCCAGTAGCCAAGGTGGACAGACCTCAGGGTTCAGTGAAGCTTTCTTT. It encodes CASSQGGQTSGFSEAFF.

The chain carries TRBV7-9 and TRBJ2-1; 13 nucleotides align to TRBD2. CDR3 length: 15 residues. V lost 4 bases, J lost 4 bases, and 1 base stayed unmatched. Germline V gene data show CDR1 as SEHNR and CDR2 as FQNEAQ (reference sequence). For the CDR3, the DNA is TGTGCCAGCAGCTCGGGACTAGCGGGATACAATGAGCAGTTCTTC. As protein: CASSSGLAGYNEQFF.

The chain joins TRBV7-9 to TRBJ1-1; 10 bases agree with TRBD1. Trimming removed 5 bases from V and 7 bases from J; junction bases left unmatched: 7. Germline assignment: CDR1 SEHNR and CDR2 FQNEAQ (reference sequence). The CDR3 covers 14 residues. The CDR3: CASSPGTGVLEAFF. CDR3 DNA sequence: TGTGCCAGCAGCCCCGGGACAGGGGTCCTTGAAGCTTTCTTT.

CDR3 nucleotide sequence: TGTGCCAGCAGCCCCTCCCGTCCCACCATATATTTT. This gives the protein CASSPSRPTIYF. The chain carries TRBV2 and TRBJ1-3; D unclear. CDR3 length: 12 residues. CDR1 and CDR2 (germline): SNHLY, FYNNEI. V lost 6 bases to trimming and J lost 9 bases, with 12 bases between them.

The J gene is TRBJ1-1, the V gene TRBV4-1; 7 positions match TRBD1. From germline, CDR1 is MGHRA and CDR2 YSYEKL. The CDR3 loop spans 12 amino acids. With 5 bases clipped from V and 7 bases from J, the junction kept 4 bases outside the gene matches. The CDR3 DNA reads as TGCGCCAGCAGCTCATACAGGGGTGAAGCTTTCTTT. Translated: CASSSYRGEAFF.

The rearrangement links TRBV6-6 to TRBJ1-5, with D possibly matching TRBD1 (5 bases). The V gene's germline CDR1 is MNHNY and CDR2 SVGAGI (reference sequence). Trimming removed 6 bases from V and 2 bases from J, with 14 bases in between. The CDR3 contains 15 residues. The CDR3: CASRTGGGRNQPQHF. The CDR3 DNA follows: TGTGCCAGCAGAACTGGGGGAGGGCGCAATCAGCCCCAGCATTTT.

The V and J genes are TRBV6-5 and TRBJ1-2; D call uncertain. The CDR3 length is 13 residues. Per the germline V gene, CDR1 is MNHEY and CDR2 is SVGAGI. Trimming removed 2 bases from V and 2 bases from J, with 6 bases in between. Written as DNA, the CDR3 is TGTGCCAGCAGTTACGGGCAGAACTATGGCTACACCTTC. Amino acid sequence: CASSYGQNYGYTF.